Listed below are T cell receptor beta chains from one sample, sequenced in a study of shared clonotypes between healthy human individuals. The method was immunoSEQ multiplex PCR; TCRdb's version includes in-frame clones alone and lacks a portion of them. The sample holds roughly 2.2 million clones; 85% to 95% are singletons and the top ten take about 0.41%. Sequencing was done on a sample of naive CD4+ T cells from PBMCs. Every receptor here comes from a young man in good health. Some clones in this sample may be carry-over from other donors' samples. Both conserved end residues are trimmed from each CDR3.

TRBJ2-3 TRBV6-5 ASSYGGITDTQY
TRBJ2-5 TRBV29-1 SVREAQETQY
TRBJ2-2 TRBV18 ASSPPIAGANTGELF
TRBJ2-1 TRBV18 ASSQGLAGGLGSYNEQF
TRBJ2-1 TRBV30 ACHGGPARWKF
TRBJ2-7 TRBV7-6 ASSSERRSYEQY
TRBJ1-5 TRBV5-1 ASSLGPRAGNQPQH
TRBJ2-5 TRBV5-1 ASSHTGTGAQETQY
TRBJ1-2 TRBV19 ASSIDNQNYGYT
TRBJ1-2 TRBV18 ASSPPSYGYT
TRBJ2-5 TRBV5-1 ASSSGTGGAETQY
TRBJ1-2 TRBV7-3 ASSLGWTRDTRLSNYGYT
TRBJ2-2 TRBV13 ASSSTEWGPANTGELF
TRBJ1-5 TRBV6-4 ASSPPGGGNQPQH
TRBJ1-5 TRBV18 ASSLQGVSNQPQH
TRBJ1-2 TRBV4-3 ASSQEVPGSGYT
TRBJ2-5 TRBV6-6 ASSYTSGSIEQY
TRBJ2-1 TRBV5-4 ASSLSGSQYNEQF
NA TRBV18 ASSPRRTEGPNSYEQY
TRBJ1-1 TRBV11-1 ASSAQRNNAEAF
TRBJ1-5 TRBV6-1 ASSEGWDRYSNQPQH
TRBJ2-1 TRBV5-4 ASSGGTSGRNEQF
TRBJ2-1 TRBV7-2 ASSPRTSGRRGEQF
TRBJ1-1 TRBV5-4 ASSLVPGMNTEAF
TRBJ2-1 TRBV5-4 ASSLWQGAQDEQF
TRBJ2-1 TRBV4-1 ASSQVAGGPQLSYNEQF
NA TRBV7-9 ASSLDGTYEQY
TRBJ1-2 TRBV30 AWIPMQGTYGYT
TRBJ1-2 TRBV11-2 ASSLDLTQAGYT
TRBJ1-1 TRBV5-4 ASSRQGAGAF